Following are 27 T cell receptor beta chains from one sample sequenced in a study of Ad26.COV2.S vaccination and SARS-CoV-2 variants. Treatment denoted: around 19 received Ad26.COV2.S at low or high dose, single or two shots; about five received placebo; per-sample allocation not given. Sample collection was performed on day 63 after the first vaccine or placebo injection. The repertoire was sequenced with immunoSEQ multiplex PCR; TCRdb's copy has only in-frame clones and lacks some. The sample consists of 330,000 or so clones, 85% to 90% of them appearing once. The source was peripheral blood, collected in a trial of Ad26.COV2.S vaccine versus placebo. Receptors were obtained from a person between 18 and 65 years old who received the Ad26.COV2.S COVID-19 vaccine or a placebo.

V is TRBV4-3 and J is TRBJ2-2, with D possibly being TRBD1 (5 bases). This CDR3 has 18 residues. V lost 1 base and J 4 bases, leaving 19 bases between the germline ends. The germline V gene encodes CDR1 LGHNA and CDR2 YSLEER. CDR3 nucleotides: TGCGCCAGCAGCCAAGGCAAAGCAGAGGACACTGTCACCGGGGAGCTGTTTTTT. Amino acid sequence: CASSQGKAEDTVTGELFF.

J is TRBJ1-2 and V is TRBV27, with a possible D match to TRBD1 (5 bases). Germline loops: CDR1 MNHEY, CDR2 SMNVEV (reference sequence). This CDR3 has 15 amino acids. V shed 2 bases and J shed 5 bases, with 15 bases lying between them. Here the CDR3 DNA reads TGTGCCAGCAGTTTAGACTTCCCGGGACCTTATGGCTACACCTTC. Its protein is CASSLDFPGPYGYTF.

The chain is built from TRBV5-1 and TRBJ2-1; 9 nucleotides align to TRBD2. Germline loops: CDR1 SGHRS, CDR2 YFSETQ. This CDR3 is 16 amino acids long. V shed 1 base, J shed 6 bases, and the junction held 8 bases outside the gene matches. CDR3 sequence reads: CASSLLPAGGLNEQFF. The CDR3 coding sequence is TGCGCCAGCAGCTTGCTGCCCGCGGGGGGGCTCAATGAGCAGTTCTTC.

The chain couples TRBV29-1 to TRBJ2-3, with 9 bases fitting TRBD1. Trimming at V came to 7 bases and at J to 6 bases, leaving 14 bases not matched to a gene. Germline V lookup: CDR1 SQVTM, CDR2 ANQGSEA. This CDR3 spans 15 amino acids. For the CDR3, the DNA is TGCAGCGCTTTTACCGGGACAGGGCCCGTGGATACGCAGTATTTT. Translating gives CSAFTGTGPVDTQYF.

This clone is a singleton in its sample. The chain uses TRBV4-3 and TRBJ2-1, with 7 bases that match TRBD2. V shed 4 bases and J 1 base; nucleotides not matched to a gene: 7. CDR1 and CDR2 from the germline V gene are LGHNA and YSLEER. The CDR3 has 16 residues. The CDR3 DNA follows: TGCGCCAGCAGCCCGTTTAGCGGGCTTTCCTACAATGAGCAGTTCTTC. Amino acid sequence: CASSPFSGLSYNEQFF.

This clone was observed a handful of times. The V call is TRBV7-9, the J call TRBJ1-1; D call uncertain. V was pared by 1 base and J by 2 bases, with 2 bases between. The V gene's germline CDR1 is SEHNR and CDR2 FQNEAQ (reference sequence). CDR3 length equals 12 residues. The CDR3 loop reads CASSLVNTEAFF. CDR3 in DNA: TGTGCCAGCAGCTTAGTAAACACTGAAGCTTTCTTT. The variable domain in full, with the rest retrieved from reference TRBV7-9 and TRBJ1-1, is DTGVSQNPRHKITKRGQNVTFRCDPISEHNRLYWYRQTLGQGPEFLTYFQNEAQLEKSRLLSDRFSAERPKGSFSTLEIQRTEQGDSAMYLCASSLVNTEAFFGQGTRLTVV.

The chain couples TRBV18 to TRBJ2-1; 7 nucleotides match TRBD2. In germline, CDR1 is KGHSH, CDR2 LQKENI. The junction had 10 bases not matched to a gene; V was cut back by 2 bases and J by 6 bases. The CDR3 runs 16 residues. The chain's CDR3 is CASSPRAGLRSNEQFF. In nucleotides, the CDR3 is TGTGCCAGCTCACCAAGAGCGGGACTCCGAAGCAATGAGCAGTTCTTC.

The chain joins TRBV4-1 to TRBJ2-5; D remains ambiguous. V was cut by 3 bases and J by 2 bases, with 7 bases left in between. CDR1 and CDR2 (germline): MGHRA, YSYEKL. The CDR3 contains 13 residues. CDR3 DNA: TGCGCCAGCAGCCACCCCTATCAAGAGACCCAGTACTTC. Protein: CASSHPYQETQYF.

The sample holds a few counts of this clone. The CDR3 nucleotides are TGTGCCAGCCAACAGGTTAACTATGGCTACACCTTC. It specifies CASQQVNYGYTF. The chain links TRBV19 to TRBJ1-2, with TRBD1 as a possible D gene (5 bases). V was trimmed by 9 bases and J by 1 base, leaving 9 bases between them. Germline V gene data show CDR1 as LNHDA and CDR2 as SQIVND (reference sequence). CDR3 length equals 12 residues. Full variable domain (missing parts from reference TRBV19 and TRBJ1-2): DGGITQSPKYLFRKEGQNVTLSCEQNLNHDAMYWYRQDPGQGLRLIYYSQIVNDFQKGDIAEGYSVSREKKESFPLTVTSAQKNPTAFYLCASQQVNYGYTFGSGTRLTVV.

The chain carries TRBV6-5 and TRBJ1-1; TRBD1 aligns across 8 bases. This CDR3 is built from 14 residues. The germline CDR1 and CDR2 sequences are MNHEY and SVGAGI. Unmatched junction bases numbered 6, after V lost 5 bases and J lost 4 bases. CDR3 nucleotides: TGTGCCAGCAGTCTTCTTACAGGGGGCACTGAAGCTTTCTTT. It codes for CASSLLTGGTEAFF.

The J gene is TRBJ2-1, the V gene TRBV11-2, with D unclear. This CDR3 region has 14 residues. The germline V and J ends were trimmed by 2 bases and 0 bases, with 5 bases remaining between them. Germline values: CDR1 SGHAT, CDR2 FQNNGV. As DNA, the CDR3 is TGTGCCAGCAGCTTATCTACCTCCTACAATGAGCAGTTCTTC. This encodes CASSLSTSYNEQFF.

The chain's CDR3 is CASSLYVWETQYF. DNA for the CDR3: TGTGCCAGCAGTTTATACGTGTGGGAGACCCAGTACTTC. This chain joins TRBV27 and TRBJ2-5; D is uncertain. This CDR3 comprises 13 residues. Per germline, CDR1 MNHEY and CDR2 SMNVEV (reference sequence). Trimming stripped 1 base from V and 5 bases from J, with 8 bases between.

This clone occurred once. The rearrangement joins TRBV7-2 to TRBJ2-3; 8 nucleotides line up with TRBD2. This CDR3 region has 16 residues. The germline gives CDR1 SGHTA, CDR2 FQGNSA. After removal of 5 bases from V and 6 bases from J, the junction contained 13 bases not matched to a gene. The CDR3 DNA reads TGTGCCAGCAGCCCATCGCGGGAGGCCACGGGTGATACGCAGTATTTT. It codes for CASSPSREATGDTQYF.

This chain links TRBV6-1 with TRBJ2-7, with TRBD1 identical over 10 bases. With V trimmed by 0 bases and J by 4 bases, 6 bases remained unmatched. Germline CDR1 MNHNS, CDR2 SASEGT. This CDR3 spans 16 amino acids. The CDR3 here is CASSEALMGQGYEQYF. In nucleotides, the CDR3 is TGTGCCAGCAGTGAAGCCTTAATGGGACAGGGGTACGAGCAGTACTTC.

This clone was seen only a few times. The rearrangement joins TRBV25-1 to TRBJ2-5, with D possibly being TRBD1 or TRBD2 (6 bases each). The V end lost 1 base, the J end lost 2 bases, and 20 bases lay between the germline ends. The germline V gene encodes CDR1 MGHDK and CDR2 SYGVNS. The CDR3 totals 18 residues. The CDR3 DNA is TGTGCCAGCAGTGAATCGGGACTCCAAAGGGGGACACAAGAGACCCAGTACTTC. Amino acid sequence: CASSESGLQRGTQETQYF.

This clone was detected only a few times. V and J are TRBV19 and TRBJ2-1; D is unclear. Trimming removed 3 bases at V and 7 bases at J, with 19 bases between. The CDR3 extends over 16 amino acids. Germline V gives CDR1 LNHDA, CDR2 SQIVND (reference sequence). The CDR3 loop reads CASSIGHLSIYNEQFF. The CDR3 DNA reads TGTGCCAGTAGTATCGGTCACCTTTCAATTTATAATGAGCAGTTCTTC.

This chain connects TRBV5-6 to TRBJ2-5; D is unclear. The V end lost 6 bases, the J end lost 1 base, and 19 bases lay between the germline ends. CDR1 is SGHDT and CDR2 is YYEEEE in the germline V gene. This CDR3 has 16 amino acids. In nucleotides, the CDR3 is TGTGCCAGCACCCCCATGGGCACGCTCCGCCAAGAGACCCAGTACTTC. Amino acid sequence: CASTPMGTLRQETQYF.

This chain uses TRBV25-1 with TRBJ1-2, with D perhaps TRBD1 (5 bases). This CDR3 has 14 amino acids. V was trimmed by 1 base and J by 6 bases, leaving 12 bases between them. Germline CDR1 is MGHDK and CDR2 is SYGVNS. This CDR3 reads CASSEWGTDDGYTF. CDR3 bases: TGTGCCAGCAGTGAATGGGGCACGGACGATGGCTACACCTTC.

This chain joins TRBV29-1 and TRBJ1-1; weak D call: TRBD1 (6 bases). The CDR3 sequence is 17 residues long. Germline lookup yields CDR1 SQVTM and CDR2 ANQGSEA. Trimming removed 2 bases at V and 0 bases at J, with 19 bases between. CDR3 protein: CSVEWAGGDEVNTEAFF. CDR3 nucleotide sequence: TGCAGCGTTGAATGGGCTGGGGGCGATGAGGTGAACACTGAAGCTTTCTTT. Full variable domain (remainder filled in from reference TRBV29-1 and TRBJ1-1): SAVISQKPSRDICQRGTSLTIQCQVDSQVTMMFWYRQQPGQSLTLIATANQGSEATYESGFVIDKFPISRPNLTFSTLTVSNMSPEDSSIYLCSVEWAGGDEVNTEAFFGQGTRLTVV.

This clone was seen only a few times. V gene TRBV7-2 combines with J gene TRBJ2-2; D unresolved. This CDR3 region has 15 residues. CDR1 and CDR2 (germline): SGHTA, FQGNSA. V was cut by 1 base and J by 0 bases, with 6 bases left in between. The CDR3 nucleotides are TGTGCCAGCAGCTTAGATTTGACGAACACCGGGGAGCTGTTTTTT. Its translation is CASSLDLTNTGELFF.

CDR3 sequence reads: CASSVQPTGGEKLFF. The CDR3 coding sequence is TGTGCCAGCAGCGTTCAGCCCACCGGCGGTGAAAAACTGTTTTTT. V gene TRBV9 combines with J gene TRBJ1-4, with no clear D. Trimming stripped 2 bases from V and 7 bases from J, with 15 bases between. Germline assignment: CDR1 SGDLS and CDR2 YYNGEE. The CDR3 spans 15 residues.

The rearrangement joins TRBV7-6 to TRBJ2-1; D is possibly TRBD1 (5 bases). The CDR3 consists of 15 residues. Germline CDR1 SGHVS, CDR2 FNYEAQ. Trimming took off 2 bases at V and 1 base at J, with 9 bases between the two ends. This CDR3 reads CASSLSAGSYNEQFF. The CDR3 DNA is TGTGCCAGCAGCTTATCAGCAGGGTCCTACAATGAGCAGTTCTTC.

The gene calls are TRBV13 and TRBJ1-2; possibly TRBD1 for D (6 bases). The CDR3 is 16 amino acids. CDR1 PRHDT and CDR2 FYEKMQ come from the germline V gene (reference sequence). Trimming took 5 bases from V and 8 from J, leaving 24 bases between them. The CDR3 sequence is CASSNSRPGAAGGYTF. The CDR3 region has the DNA TGTGCCAGCAGCAATTCAAGACCGGGGGCGGCGGGGGGCTACACCTTC.

The V call is TRBV7-2, the J call TRBJ1-1; 10 bases map to TRBD1. The CDR3 extends over 15 amino acids. V shed 4 bases and J 10 bases; nucleotides not matched to a gene: 12. Germline CDR1 is SGHTA and CDR2 is FQGNSA. The CDR3 DNA reads TGTGCCAGCAGCTCTACCGGGACAGGGGTTGATGGAGCTTTCTTT. Amino acid sequence: CASSSTGTGVDGAFF.

V is TRBV6-2 or TRBV6-3 and J is TRBJ1-5, with D uncertain. In germline, CDR1 is MNHEY, CDR2 SVGEGT. The CDR3 is 13 residues long. V lost 2 bases and J 6 bases, leaving 8 bases between the germline ends. CDR3 DNA sequence: TGTGCCAGCAGTTACGGTCTCTTTCAGCCCCAGCATTTT. Protein product: CASSYGLFQPQHF.

The chain is built from TRBV2 and TRBJ1-4, with TRBD1 matching over 8 bases. The V gene's germline CDR1 is SNHLY and CDR2 FYNNEI. The CDR3 sequence is 13 residues long. J was trimmed by 5 bases and V by 5 bases; bases with no gene match: 1. The CDR3 DNA follows: TGTGCCAGCAGTAGACAGGGGAATGAAAAACTGTTTTTT. Translation gives CASSRQGNEKLFF. The variable domain in full, completed from reference TRBV2 and TRBJ1-4, reads EPEVTQTPSHQVTQMGQEVILRCVPISNHLYFYWYRQILGQKVEFLVSFYNNEISEKSEIFDDQFSVERPDGSNFTLKIRSTKLEDSAMYFCASSRQGNEKLFFGSGTQLSVL.

V and J are TRBV5-1 and TRBJ1-2; unclear D gene. The CDR3 has 13 amino acids. V was clipped by 1 base and J by 1 base, with 5 bases between them. The germline CDR1 and CDR2 sequences are SGHRS and YFSETQ. The CDR3 region is CASSLWLNYGYTF. The DNA for the CDR3 is TGCGCCAGCAGCTTGTGGCTTAACTATGGCTACACCTTC.